One T cell receptor beta chain is described in this entry. The target antigen is unknown. This sample was taken from a study of blood T cells in healthy people across ages. Findings of the study overall: The long-lived group displayed more naive CD4+ cells, plus higher diversity, than the aged donors did.

The CDR3 loop spans 14 amino acids. Germline-derived CDR1 and CDR2 are SGHAT and FQNNGV. V was clipped by 6 bases and J by 6 bases; unmatched bases: 9. Sample-barcoded 5' priming and a J-beta primer mix drove a second PCR of about 6 to 12 cycles. Every cDNA was tagged by a template-switch adaptor with 12 random nucleotides. TCRdb independently ran MiXCR on the 5' RACE reads; one entry per CDR3 protein. This table holds around 1.5 million distinct CDR3 sequences, approximately 59% found once. Specimen: blood. This chain joins TRBV11-2 and TRBJ2-3; 7 nucleotides align to TRBD1. The sequence was collected from a man younger than 30 in good health. CDR3 amino acids: CASSQDRWRDTQYF. The CDR3 bases are TGTGCCAGCAGTCAGGACAGGTGGAGGGATACGCAGTATTTT.